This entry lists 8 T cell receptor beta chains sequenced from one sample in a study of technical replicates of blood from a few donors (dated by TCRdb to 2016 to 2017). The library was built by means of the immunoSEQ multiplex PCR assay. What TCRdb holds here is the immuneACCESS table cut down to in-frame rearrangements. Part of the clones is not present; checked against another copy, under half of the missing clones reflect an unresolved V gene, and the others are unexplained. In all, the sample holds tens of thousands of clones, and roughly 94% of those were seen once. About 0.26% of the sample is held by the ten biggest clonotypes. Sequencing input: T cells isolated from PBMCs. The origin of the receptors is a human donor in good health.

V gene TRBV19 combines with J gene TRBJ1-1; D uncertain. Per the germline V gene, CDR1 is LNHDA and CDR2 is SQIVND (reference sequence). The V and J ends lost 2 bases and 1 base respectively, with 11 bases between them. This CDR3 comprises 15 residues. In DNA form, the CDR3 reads TGTGCCAGTAGTATAATCTCCGGTGGGAACACTGAAGCTTTCTTT. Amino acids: CASSIISGGNTEAFF.

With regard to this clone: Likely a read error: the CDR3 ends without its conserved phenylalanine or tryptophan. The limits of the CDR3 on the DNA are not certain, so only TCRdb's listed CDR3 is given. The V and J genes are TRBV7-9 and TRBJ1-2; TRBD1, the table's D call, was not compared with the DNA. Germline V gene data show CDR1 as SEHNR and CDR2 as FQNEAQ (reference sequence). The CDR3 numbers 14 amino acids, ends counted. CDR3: CASSLVQELDSPDI.

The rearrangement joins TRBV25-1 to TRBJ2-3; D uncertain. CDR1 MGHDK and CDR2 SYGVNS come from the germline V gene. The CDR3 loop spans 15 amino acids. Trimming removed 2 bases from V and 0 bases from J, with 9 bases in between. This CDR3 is CASSEGQSSTDTQYF. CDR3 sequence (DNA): TGTGCCAGCAGTGAAGGGCAGTCTAGCACAGATACGCAGTATTTT.

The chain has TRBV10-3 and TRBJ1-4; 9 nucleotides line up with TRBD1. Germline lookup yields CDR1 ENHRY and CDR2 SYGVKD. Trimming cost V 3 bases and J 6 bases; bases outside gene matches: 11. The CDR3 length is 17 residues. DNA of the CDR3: TGTGCCATCAGTGACTTGGACAGGGGACCCTCGGATGAAAAACTGTTTTTT. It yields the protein CAISDLDRGPSDEKLFF.

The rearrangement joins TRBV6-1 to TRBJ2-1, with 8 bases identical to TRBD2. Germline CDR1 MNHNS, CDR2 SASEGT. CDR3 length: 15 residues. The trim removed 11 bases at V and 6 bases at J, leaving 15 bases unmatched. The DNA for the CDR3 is TGTGCCTATACAACGAGGGGACTAGTCCTCAATGAGCAGTTCTTC. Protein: CAYTTRGLVLNEQFF.

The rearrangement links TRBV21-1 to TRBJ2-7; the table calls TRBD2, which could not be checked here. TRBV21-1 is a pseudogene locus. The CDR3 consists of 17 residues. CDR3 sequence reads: CASSKARGKGSHYEQYF. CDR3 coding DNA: TGTGCCAGCAGCAAAGCGCGGGGAAAGGGGTCCCACTACGAGCAGTACTTC.

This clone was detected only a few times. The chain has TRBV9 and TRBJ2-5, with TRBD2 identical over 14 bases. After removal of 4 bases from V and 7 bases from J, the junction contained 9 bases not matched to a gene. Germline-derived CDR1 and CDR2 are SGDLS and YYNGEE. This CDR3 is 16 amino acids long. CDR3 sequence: CASSFGTSGRSGTQYF. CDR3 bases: TGTGCCAGCAGCTTCGGGACTAGCGGGAGATCGGGGACCCAGTACTTC.

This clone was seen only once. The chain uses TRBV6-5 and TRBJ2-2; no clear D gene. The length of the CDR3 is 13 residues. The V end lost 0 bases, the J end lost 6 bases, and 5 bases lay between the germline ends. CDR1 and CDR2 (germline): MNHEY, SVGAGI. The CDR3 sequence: CASSYSLPGELFF. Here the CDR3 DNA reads TGTGCCAGCAGTTACTCCCTCCCCGGGGAGCTGTTTTTT.